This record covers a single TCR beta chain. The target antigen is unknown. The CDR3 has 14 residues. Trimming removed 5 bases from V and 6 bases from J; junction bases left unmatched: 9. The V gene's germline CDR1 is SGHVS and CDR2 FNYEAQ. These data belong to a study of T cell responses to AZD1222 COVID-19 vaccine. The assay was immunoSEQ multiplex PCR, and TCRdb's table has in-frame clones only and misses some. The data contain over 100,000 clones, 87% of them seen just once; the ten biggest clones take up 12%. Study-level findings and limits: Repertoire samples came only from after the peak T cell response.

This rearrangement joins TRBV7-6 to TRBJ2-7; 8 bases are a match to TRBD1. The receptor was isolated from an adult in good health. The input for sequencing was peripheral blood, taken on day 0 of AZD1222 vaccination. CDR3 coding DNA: TGTGCCAGCAGCCAAAGGACAGGGAAGGCCGAGCAGTACTTC. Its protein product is CASSQRTGKAEQYF. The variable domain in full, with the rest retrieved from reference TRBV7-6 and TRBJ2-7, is GAGVSQSPRYKVTKRGQDVALRCDPISGHVSLYWYRQALGQGPEFLTYFNYEAQQDKSGLPNDRFSAERPEGSISTLTIQRTEQRDSAMYRCASSQRTGKAEQYFGPGTRLTVT.